The 25 T cell receptor beta chains reported below all come from one sample, sequenced in a study of blood T cell repertoires in COVID-19 (TCRdb year 2020). Libraries came from the immunoSEQ multiplex PCR assay. This immuneACCESS table, as held by TCRdb, lists in-frame sequences with V and J called but not all clones. Of the missing ones, under half trace to an unresolved V gene in checked studies; the others have no known cause. Present in this sample are about 190,000 clones, nearly 90% of which were seen just once. 0.55% to 0.8% of the sample lies in the top ten. What was sequenced was peripheral blood. Receptor source: a man between 45 and 60 years old with acute or convalescent COVID-19.

This chain links TRBV19 with TRBJ2-3, with 7 bases identical to TRBD1. CDR1 LNHDA and CDR2 SQIVND come from the germline V gene (reference sequence). V lost 0 bases to trimming and J lost 3 bases; unmatched junction nucleotides: 9. The CDR3 runs 17 residues. The CDR3 region is CASSIDPDRALTDTQYF. CDR3 nucleotides: TGTGCCAGTAGTATAGACCCAGACAGGGCCCTTACAGATACGCAGTATTTT.

This sequence joins TRBV2 and TRBJ1-5, with 7 nucleotides matching TRBD1. This CDR3 region has 13 residues. Germline CDR1 is SNHLY and CDR2 is FYNNEI. The ends lost 5 bases at V and 8 bases at J; junction bases unmatched: 6. CDR3 loop: CASSPRGTEPQHF. CDR3 nucleotide sequence: TGTGCCAGCAGTCCCCGGGGGACAGAGCCCCAGCATTTT. The full variable domain, completed using reference TRBV2 and TRBJ1-5, is EPEVTQTPSHQVTQMGQEVILRCVPISNHLYFYWYRQILGQKVEFLVSFYNNEISEKSEIFDDQFSVERPDGSNFTLKIRSTKLEDSAMYFCASSPRGTEPQHFGDGTRLSIL.

The chain carries TRBV28 and TRBJ2-7; the match to TRBD1 covers 8 bases. The CDR3 spans 18 residues. Germline V gives CDR1 MDHEN, CDR2 SYDVKM. J was trimmed by 0 bases and V by 6 bases; bases with no gene match: 16. CDR3 sequence reads: CASRATYRDRQLSYEQYF. In nucleotides, the CDR3 is TGTGCCAGCAGAGCAACCTACCGGGACAGGCAACTCTCCTACGAGCAGTACTTC.

This clone showed up just once. This chain connects TRBV6-5 to TRBJ1-6; TRBD1 agrees at 8 bases. This CDR3 region has 15 residues. Germline-derived CDR1 and CDR2 are MNHEY and SVGAGI. J lost 6 bases, V lost 4 bases, and 5 bases had no gene match. Here the CDR3 reads CASSLNGQGNSPLHF. In nucleotides, the CDR3 is TGTGCCAGCAGTTTGAATGGACAGGGTAATTCACCCCTCCACTTT.

This rearrangement joins TRBV2 to TRBJ1-1; D ambiguous. CDR3 length equals 11 residues. CDR1 SNHLY and CDR2 FYNNEI come from the germline V gene. With 3 bases removed from V and 5 bases from J, the gap between germline ends came to 4 bases. The CDR3 DNA sequence: TGTGCCAGCAGTGAGCGGACTGAAGCTTTCTTT. It specifies CASSERTEAFF.

J is TRBJ2-2 and V is TRBV4-2; 14 bases map to TRBD2. Looked up from germline, CDR1 is LGHNA and CDR2 is YNFKEQ. V was clipped by 4 bases and J by 7 bases; unmatched bases: 17. This CDR3 comprises 20 residues. The CDR3 DNA reads TGTGCCAGCAGCCCCAGGCGGAGAACGGGACTAGCGGGGGACGGCGGGGAGCTGTTTTTT. Translating it yields CASSPRRRTGLAGDGGELFF.

This chain joins TRBV25-1 and TRBJ2-5; 8 bases are shared with TRBD1. The germline V gene encodes CDR1 MGHDK and CDR2 SYGVNS. The CDR3 extends over 15 amino acids. J lost 1 base, V lost 4 bases, and 5 bases had no gene match. The CDR3: CASSGAGTGQETQYF. CDR3 coding DNA: TGTGCCAGCAGTGGGGCCGGGACAGGCCAAGAGACCCAGTACTTC.

This chain uses TRBV6-2 or TRBV6-3 with TRBJ2-7; 8 bases are shared with TRBD1. The CDR3 runs to 12 residues. Losses at the gene ends were 5 bases for V and 7 bases for J; bases not matched to a gene: 4. The germline gives CDR1 MNHEY, CDR2 SVGEGT. The CDR3 sequence is CASSPTGEEQYV. The CDR3 DNA reads as TGTGCCAGCAGTCCGACAGGGGAAGAGCAGTACGTC.

The chain combines TRBV24-1 with TRBJ2-2, with a weak D call TRBD2 (6 bases). The CDR3 has 15 residues. The V gene's germline CDR1 is KGHDR and CDR2 SFDVKD. Trimming cost V 0 bases and J 7 bases, with 11 bases left between them. The CDR3 coding sequence is TGTGCCACCAGTGATTTGGGCAGGGAGGACGGGGAGCTGTTTTTT. Translation: CATSDLGREDGELFF.

The chain couples TRBV5-1 to TRBJ2-1; D is possibly TRBD2 (6 bases). Trimming removed 0 bases at V and 9 bases at J, with 16 bases between. The CDR3 is made up of 15 amino acids. Germline V lookup: CDR1 SGHRS, CDR2 YFSETQ. Here the CDR3 DNA reads TGCGCCAGCAGCTTGGGACTAGGCGCGATGGGTGAGCAGTTCTTC. This encodes CASSLGLGAMGEQFF.

The chain joins TRBV29-1 to TRBJ2-3; no definite D call. Germline lookup yields CDR1 SQVTM and CDR2 ANQGSEA. The CDR3 consists of 12 residues. The germline V and J ends were trimmed by 3 bases and 4 bases, with 8 bases remaining between them. CDR3 DNA: TGCAGCGTTGAGTACGAGGCAGATACGCAGTATTTT. It yields the protein CSVEYEADTQYF.

The rearrangement uses TRBV18 and TRBJ1-2, with D tentatively TRBD1 (5 bases). This CDR3 has 14 amino acids. V was shortened by 3 bases and J by 1 base, with 9 bases between the two germline ends. The germline gives CDR1 KGHSH, CDR2 LQKENI. This chain's CDR3 is CASSPGGLNYGYTF. CDR3 coding DNA: TGTGCCAGCTCACCCGGGGGACTTAACTATGGCTACACCTTC. The whole variable domain, remainder taken from reference TRBV18 and TRBJ1-2, is NAGVMQNPRHLVRRRGQEARLRCSPMKGHSHVYWYRQLPEEGLKFMVYLQKENIIDESGMPKERFSAEFPKEGPSILRIQQVVRGDSAAYFCASSPGGLNYGYTFGSGTRLTVV.

This clone was observed a single time. The chain has TRBV7-9 and TRBJ2-3; 14 nucleotides align to TRBD2. With 5 bases clipped from V and 5 bases from J, the junction kept 6 bases outside the gene matches. This CDR3 is 16 amino acids long. Germline CDR1 is SEHNR and CDR2 is FQNEAQ (reference sequence). DNA for the CDR3: TGTGCCAGCAGCCCGGGACTAGCGGGAGCAGGAGATACGCAGTATTTT. Protein sequence: CASSPGLAGAGDTQYF.

This chain links TRBV9 with TRBJ2-3, with 9 bases fitting TRBD2. The CDR3 contains 14 residues. The junction had 1 base not matched to a gene; V was cut back by 4 bases and J by 1 base. The germline CDR1 and CDR2 sequences are SGDLS and YYNGEE. CDR3 sequence: CASSPSGGTDTQYF. DNA of the CDR3: TGTGCCAGCAGCCCTAGCGGGGGCACAGATACGCAGTATTTT.

The gene calls are TRBV29-1 and TRBJ1-3; D is uncertain. Germline-derived CDR1 and CDR2 are SQVTM and ANQGSEA. CDR3 size: 12 residues. V lost 5 bases and J 0 bases, leaving 5 bases between the germline ends. The CDR3 reads CSVSNSGNTIYF. As DNA, the CDR3 is TGCAGCGTTTCCAACTCTGGAAACACCATATATTTT. The complete variable domain, with remaining parts taken from reference TRBV29-1 and TRBJ1-3, reads SAVISQKPSRDICQRGTSLTIQCQVDSQVTMMFWYRQQPGQSLTLIATANQGSEATYESGFVIDKFPISRPNLTFSTLTVSNMSPEDSSIYLCSVSNSGNTIYFGEGSWLTVV.

The table lists this clone with a count of one. The chain carries TRBV7-2 and TRBJ2-5; the match to TRBD2 covers 10 bases. Germline CDR1 and CDR2: SGHTA and FQGNSA. Trimming removed 6 bases from V and 4 bases from J; junction bases left unmatched: 8. This CDR3 spans 15 amino acids. The CDR3, as DNA: TGTGCCAGCAGAGCCGGGACTAGCGCGAGAGAGACCCAGTACTTC. Translating it yields CASRAGTSARETQYF.

The chain links TRBV10-3 to TRBJ2-7; no firm D call. V dropped 3 bases and J dropped 6 bases, with 12 bases sitting between them. In germline, CDR1 is ENHRY, CDR2 SYGVKD. This CDR3 spans 13 amino acids. CDR3 protein: CAISDPPRGEQYV. CDR3 nucleotides: TGTGCCATCAGTGACCCGCCGAGAGGCGAGCAGTACGTC.

This sequence joins TRBV27 and TRBJ2-2; TRBD2 aligns across 12 bases. V lost 4 bases and J lost 6; bases outside the gene matches: 18. CDR1 and CDR2 (germline): MNHEY, SMNVEV (reference sequence). The CDR3 has 20 amino acids. The CDR3 sequence is CASSSRYRGASGGAAGELFF. The CDR3 nucleotides are TGTGCCAGCAGTTCCAGATACCGGGGAGCTAGCGGGGGGGCCGCCGGGGAGCTGTTTTTT.

The chain links TRBV18 to TRBJ2-3; a weak D match, TRBD1 (6 bases). The CDR3 extends over 15 amino acids. Germline CDR1 is KGHSH and CDR2 is LQKENI. V lost 4 bases to trimming and J lost 2 bases, with 13 bases between them. CDR3 protein: CASSLGGTLTDTQYF. CDR3 DNA: TGTGCCAGCTCACTAGGTGGGACACTCACAGATACGCAGTATTTT.

This clone was counted a few times. This rearrangement joins TRBV4-2 to TRBJ2-7; 12 nucleotides match TRBD1. Germline V gives CDR1 LGHNA, CDR2 YNFKEQ. This CDR3 has 15 residues. The J segment lost 6 bases and the V segment lost 5 bases, leaving 8 bases of the junction unmatched. The CDR3 bases are TGTGCCAGCAGCGACGGGACAGGGGGCGAGGCCGAGCAGTACTTC. Protein product: CASSDGTGGEAEQYF.

The sample holds one count of this clone. The DNA of the CDR3 is TGTGCCAGCAGTTTAGGTTCGGGTGCGGGAAAACTGTTTTTT. Residues: CASSLGSGAGKLFF. The chain joins TRBV27 to TRBJ1-4; no reliable D call. V was trimmed by 2 bases and J by 10 bases, leaving 14 bases between them. Germline loops: CDR1 MNHEY, CDR2 SMNVEV (reference sequence). The CDR3 contains 14 residues.

This clone was counted between two and nine times. CDR3 DNA: TGCGCCAGCAGCCTCTCCTACACCGGGGAGCTGTTTTTT. Its protein is CASSLSYTGELFF. The chain is built from TRBV4-1 and TRBJ2-2, with D hard to call. The V gene's germline CDR1 is MGHRA and CDR2 YSYEKL. V was pared by 4 bases and J by 3 bases, with 6 bases between. This CDR3 is built from 13 residues.

This sequence joins TRBV24-1 and TRBJ1-3; unclear D gene. Looked up from germline, CDR1 is KGHDR and CDR2 is SFDVKD. V was cut by 1 base and J by 0 bases, with 21 bases left in between. This CDR3 comprises 20 residues. The CDR3 DNA reads as TGTGCCACCAGTGATTTAGGAGCGGGCGGAACGCGAGGCTCTGGAAACACCATATATTTT. Protein sequence: CATSDLGAGGTRGSGNTIYF.

The V gene is TRBV7-7, the J gene TRBJ2-2, with 10 bases aligning to TRBD2. The CDR3 has 17 amino acids. Germline V gene data show CDR1 as SSHAT and CDR2 as FNYEAQ (reference sequence). J gave up 6 bases and V 2 bases, and 9 bases lay outside the gene matches. CDR3 region: CASSLYGSSGSSGELFF. The CDR3 DNA reads as TGTGCCAGCAGCTTATATGGGTCTAGCGGGAGTTCCGGGGAGCTGTTTTTT.

The chain uses TRBV7-2 and TRBJ1-1; D is undetermined. Trimming took 4 bases from V and 4 from J, leaving 10 bases between them. This CDR3 contains 13 residues. The V gene's germline CDR1 is SGHTA and CDR2 FQGNSA. Here the CDR3 DNA reads TGTGCCAGCAGCTCGAGGCAAGTCACTGAAGCTTTCTTT. Encoded protein: CASSSRQVTEAFF. Full variable domain (remainder filled in from reference TRBV7-2 and TRBJ1-1): GAGVSQSPSNKVTEKGKDVELRCDPISGHTALYWYRQSLGQGLEFLIYFQGNSAPDKSGLPSDRFSAERTGGSVSTLTIQRTQQEDSAVYLCASSSRQVTEAFFGQGTRLTVV.